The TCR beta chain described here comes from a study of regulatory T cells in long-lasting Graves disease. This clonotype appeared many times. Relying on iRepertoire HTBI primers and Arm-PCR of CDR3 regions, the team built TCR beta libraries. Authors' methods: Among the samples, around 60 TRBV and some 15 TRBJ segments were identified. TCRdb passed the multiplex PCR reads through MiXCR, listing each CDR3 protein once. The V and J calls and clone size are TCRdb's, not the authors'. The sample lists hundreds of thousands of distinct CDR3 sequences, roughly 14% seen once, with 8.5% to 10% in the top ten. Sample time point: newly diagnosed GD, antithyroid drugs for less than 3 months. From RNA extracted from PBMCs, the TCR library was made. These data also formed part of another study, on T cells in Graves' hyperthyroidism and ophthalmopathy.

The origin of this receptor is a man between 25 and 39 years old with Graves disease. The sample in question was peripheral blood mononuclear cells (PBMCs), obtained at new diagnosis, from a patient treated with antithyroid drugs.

The DNA of the CDR3 is TGTGCCAGCAGCGAGGGACACACCGACTCTGGGGCCAACGTCCTGACTTTC. Translated, it gives CASSEGHTDSGANVLTF. The chain links TRBV6-1 to TRBJ2-6; D is perhaps TRBD1 (6 bases). Trimming took off 6 bases at V and 0 bases at J, with 15 bases between the two ends. The germline gives CDR1 MNHNS, CDR2 SASEGT. The CDR3 loop spans 17 amino acids.